Each of the 21 T cell receptor beta chains below was sequenced from the same sample in a study of human T cells and chemical hapten exposure (dated by TCRdb to the early 2020s). The time point label corresponds to: patch test 2, 6 weeks after DPC sensitization. Reading the label with the study, this specimen's treatment or condition is: therapeutic diphenylcyclopropenone sensitization with weekly scalp DPC. The library was obtained by RACE. TCRdb shows the sequencer as NextSeq 500. TCRdb reran the public reads through fastp at Q25 and MiXCR, keeping productive beta chains. One record per CDR3 amino acid sequence lists the most common genes and DNA. The sample has 65,000 to 90,000 distinct CDR3 sequences on record, 5% to 8.5% of them singletons. Approximately 1.2% of the sample goes to the ten largest clones. Sample: whole blood, taken in connection with sensitization to the hapten diphenylcyclopropenone (DPC). The receptors were sampled from a woman in her thirties with alopecia areata. Some clones in this sample may be carry-over from other donors' samples.

At least ten counts were recorded for this clonotype. The chain uses TRBV2 and TRBJ2-2; D gene uncertain. The CDR3 spans 13 residues. Between the trimmed V and J ends, which lost 3 bases and 7 bases, there was a span of 9 bases. Germline loops: CDR1 SNHLY, CDR2 FYNNEI. The CDR3 DNA reads as TGTGCCAGCAGTGACGTGGGGTACGGGGAGCTGTTTTTT. Translating it yields CASSDVGYGELFF.

This clonotype was observed at least ten times. The CDR3 is CSAESGGAHEQYF. The CDR3 bases are TGCAGTGCTGAGAGCGGGGGGGCCCACGAGCAGTACTTC. The chain uses TRBV20-1 and TRBJ2-7; 10 bases fit TRBD2. The CDR3 is 13 amino acids. V lost 5 bases, J lost 5 bases, and 6 bases stayed unmatched. Germline-derived CDR1 and CDR2 are DFQATT and SNEGSKA (reference sequence).

This clonotype was found many times. The CDR3 spells CSATRQGLSNQPQHF. The CDR3 region has the DNA TGCAGTGCAACCCGACAGGGCCTTAGCAATCAGCCCCAGCATTTT. This rearrangement joins TRBV20-1 to TRBJ1-5, with 7 bases fitting TRBD1. Per germline, CDR1 DFQATT and CDR2 SNEGSKA (reference sequence). The CDR3 totals 15 residues. J gave up 0 bases and V 6 bases, and 8 bases lay outside the gene matches.

This clonotype was counted a few times. V is TRBV6-1 and J is TRBJ1-4, with D unresolved. CDR1 MNHNS and CDR2 SASEGT come from the germline V gene. V was shortened by 3 bases and J by 7 bases, with 12 bases between the two germline ends. The CDR3 totals 14 residues. CDR3: CASSDGIVREKLFF. The CDR3 DNA follows: TGTGCCAGCAGTGACGGGATTGTCCGTGAAAAACTGTTTTTT.

This clonotype was observed a few times. This chain connects TRBV2 to TRBJ2-3; 10 bases are a match to TRBD1. Looked up from germline, CDR1 is SNHLY and CDR2 is FYNNEI. The CDR3 length is 17 residues. V lost 5 bases to trimming and J lost 5 bases; unmatched junction nucleotides: 13. CDR3 residues: CASSPSPGQGDVDTQYF. CDR3 coding DNA: TGTGCCAGCAGTCCTAGTCCCGGACAGGGGGATGTAGATACGCAGTATTTT.

This clonotype was recorded many times. The chain couples TRBV7-6 to TRBJ2-3; D possibly corresponds to TRBD2 (6 bases). The CDR3 is 14 residues long. V was clipped by 5 bases and J by 4 bases, with 13 bases between them. Germline V gene data show CDR1 as SGHVS and CDR2 as FNYEAQ. CDR3 DNA sequence: TGTGCCAGCAGCCGGCGGGACTTCTCAGATACGCAGTATTTT. Translation: CASSRRDFSDTQYF.

This clonotype came up many times. The chain combines TRBV9 with TRBJ2-2, with D unclear. CDR3 length: 16 amino acids. The V gene lost 0 bases and the J gene lost 0 bases, with 9 bases spanning the gap. Germline lookup yields CDR1 SGDLS and CDR2 YYNGEE. The CDR3 is CASSVVGTSNTGELFF. CDR3 bases: TGTGCCAGCAGCGTAGTAGGCACATCGAACACCGGGGAGCTGTTTTTT.

This clonotype appeared many times. The CDR3 DNA is TGTGCCAGCAGCTTTAGAAGCGGGGGGGCTAGCACAGATACGCAGTATTTT. It translates to CASSFRSGGASTDTQYF. This chain links TRBV5-5 with TRBJ2-3, with 10 nucleotides matching TRBD2. Germline lookup yields CDR1 SGHKS and CDR2 YYEKEE (reference sequence). J was trimmed by 0 bases and V by 2 bases; bases with no gene match: 6. This CDR3 is built from 17 residues. Using reference TRBV5-5 and TRBJ2-3 for the parts outside the CDR3, the full variable domain is DAGVTQSPTHLIKTRGQQVTLRCSPISGHKSVSWYQQVLGQGPQFIFQYYEKEERGRGNFPDRFSARQFPNYSSELNVNALLLGDSALYLCASSFRSGGASTDTQYFGPGTRLTVL.

The rearrangement links TRBV5-5 to TRBJ1-3; D is ambiguous. Trimming shortened V by 0 bases and J by 0 bases, and 10 bases separated the two germline ends. This CDR3 is 16 amino acids long. Per the germline V gene, CDR1 is SGHKS and CDR2 is YYEKEE (reference sequence). CDR3 coding DNA: TGTGCCAGCAGCTTGGCCCTTGCCGCCTCTGGAAACACCATATATTTT. Translation gives CASSLALAASGNTIYF.

This clonotype has at least ten counts. This chain connects TRBV6-6 to TRBJ1-5, with no clear D. Germline CDR1 MNHNY, CDR2 SVGAGI (reference sequence). V dropped 6 bases and J dropped 6 bases, with 9 bases sitting between them. This CDR3 is 12 amino acids long. CDR3 amino acids: CASSQLGQPQHF. DNA of the CDR3: TGTGCCAGCAGCCAGTTGGGTCAGCCCCAGCATTTT.

The chain recombines TRBV20-1 with TRBJ1-1; perhaps TRBD1 as D (6 bases). Germline V gives CDR1 DFQATT, CDR2 SNEGSKA (reference sequence). The CDR3 is 13 residues long. Trimming cost V 6 bases and J 0 bases, with 11 bases left between them. The CDR3 region has the DNA TGCAGTGCACCGGACAGTTTGAACACTGAAGCTTTCTTT. This codes for CSAPDSLNTEAFF.

The rearrangement uses TRBV20-1 and TRBJ1-4; D is undetermined. Germline assignment: CDR1 DFQATT and CDR2 SNEGSKA (reference sequence). The CDR3 has 16 amino acids. The V and J ends lost 0 bases and 0 bases respectively, with 11 bases between them. In DNA form, the CDR3 reads TGCAGTGCTAGAGATTCGGGGAGAGCAACTAATGAAAAACTGTTTTTT. This sequence encodes CSARDSGRATNEKLFF.

The sample holds a few counts of this clonotype. The gene calls are TRBV3-1 and TRBJ1-6, with D tentatively TRBD1 (5 bases). Trimming left V 0 bases short and J 0 bases short, with 9 bases between. Germline V CDR1 and CDR2: LGHDT, YNNKEL (reference sequence). This CDR3 comprises 17 residues. The CDR3 sequence: CASSQDRDSSYNSPLHF. CDR3 sequence (DNA): TGTGCCAGCAGCCAAGATCGAGACAGCTCCTATAATTCACCCCTCCACTTT.

This clonotype was detected ten times or more. The chain has TRBV12-5 and TRBJ1-5; no definite D call. Trimming removed 1 base from V and 0 bases from J, with 4 bases in between. There are 14 residues in the CDR3. Germline values: CDR1 LGHNT, CDR2 FRNRAP. The CDR3, as DNA: TGTGCTAGTGGTTTGGGTCATAGCAATCAGCCCCAGCATTTT. Amino acids: CASGLGHSNQPQHF.

This clonotype showed up many times. V usage is TRBV15 and J usage is TRBJ1-2, with D uncertain. The germline V gene encodes CDR1 LNHNV and CDR2 YYDKDF (reference sequence). The CDR3 runs to 16 residues. Trimming removed 0 bases from V and 4 bases from J, with 15 bases in between. CDR3 in amino acids: CATSRDPGISSYGYTF. CDR3 nucleotides: TGTGCCACCAGCAGAGATCCGGGTATCTCCAGCTATGGCTACACCTTC. Using reference TRBV15 and TRBJ1-2 for the parts outside the CDR3, the full variable domain is DAMVIQNPRYQVTQFGKPVTLSCSQTLNHNVMYWYQQKSSQAPKLLFHYYDKDFNNEADTPDNFQSRRPNTSFCFLDIRSPGLGDTAMYLCATSRDPGISSYGYTFGSGTRLTVV.

There are a few counts of this clonotype. The rearrangement links TRBV15 to TRBJ1-4; 7 bases are a match to TRBD1. CDR1 is LNHNV, CDR2 YYDKDF, per germline (reference sequence). V gave up 1 base and J gave up 3 bases; unmatched junction bases: 2. CDR3 size: 15 residues. CDR3 amino acids: CATSRVDRPNEKLFF. The DNA for the CDR3 is TGTGCCACCAGCAGAGTGGACAGGCCTAATGAAAAACTGTTTTTT.

This clonotype was detected many times. CDR3 bases: TGCGCCAGCAGCCCCCGAACCGGGACGGCAAACACTGAAGCTTTCTTT. This translates into CASSPRTGTANTEAFF. The chain recombines TRBV4-1 with TRBJ1-1, with D possibly TRBD1 on 5 matching bases. Between the trimmed V and J ends, which lost 4 bases and 2 bases, there was a span of 17 bases. The CDR3 runs 16 residues. Per germline, CDR1 MGHRA and CDR2 YSYEKL.

This clonotype was seen repeatedly, ten times or more. The J gene is TRBJ2-1, the V gene TRBV20-1; TRBD2 aligns across 11 bases. The V and J ends lost 4 bases and 0 bases, in that order; junction bases with no gene match: 5. The CDR3 contains 16 residues. CDR1 is DFQATT, CDR2 SNEGSKA, per germline (reference sequence). The CDR3 region has the DNA TGCAGTGCTACTGCTAGCGGGGGGAGCTCCTACAATGAGCAGTTCTTC. Its translation is CSATASGGSSYNEQFF.

In this sample, this clonotype turned up a few times. CDR3 protein: CSARKQEDQPQHF. The DNA of the CDR3 is TGCAGTGCTAGAAAACAGGAAGACCAGCCCCAGCATTTT. The chain combines TRBV20-1 with TRBJ1-5; possible D gene TRBD1, 5 bases. V lost 2 bases, J lost 7 bases, and 12 bases lay in between. Germline CDR1 is DFQATT and CDR2 is SNEGSKA (reference sequence). The CDR3 loop spans 13 amino acids.

This clonotype came up a few times. The rearrangement uses TRBV5-1 and TRBJ1-5; the match to TRBD1 covers 9 bases. Trimming removed 4 bases from V and 6 bases from J; junction bases left unmatched: 5. Germline assignment: CDR1 SGHRS and CDR2 YFSETQ. This CDR3 has 14 amino acids. The CDR3 DNA reads TGCGCCAGCAGCGAGGGGACAGGGCCTCAGCCCCAGCATTTT. Translated: CASSEGTGPQPQHF.

In its sample, this clonotype was seen a few times. The chain recombines TRBV25-1 with TRBJ2-1; the D gene could be TRBD1 or TRBD2 (5 bases each). The CDR3 has 16 residues. Germline CDR1 is MGHDK and CDR2 is SYGVNS. V was cut by 3 bases and J by 1 base, with 13 bases left in between. This CDR3 is CASSDHGTGSYNEQFF. The CDR3 coding sequence is TGTGCCAGCAGTGATCATGGGACCGGTTCCTACAATGAGCAGTTCTTC.